The 30 T cell receptor beta chains below were found in one sample sequenced in a study of cytomegalovirus exposure and HLA in healthy donors. Researchers ran the PCR with 60 Vbeta and 13 Jbeta primers. The table came from immunoSEQ multiplex PCR; TCRdb's copy has only in-frame clones and leaves some out. The sample has roughly 130,000 clones, around 80% seen once. What was sequenced was PBMCs. Receptors were obtained from a man aged 18 to 35 in good health and CMV-seronegative.

The J gene is TRBJ1-5, the V gene TRBV5-1; D is possibly TRBD1 (6 bases). Per germline, CDR1 SGHRS and CDR2 YFSETQ. The CDR3 is made up of 15 amino acids. V was pared by 4 bases and J by 0 bases, with 11 bases between. The CDR3 bases are TGCGCCAGCAGCCCGGGGACAACTAGCAATCAGCCCCAGCATTTT. Translated: CASSPGTTSNQPQHF.

This chain connects TRBV4-2 to TRBJ1-1, with TRBD1 matching 7 bases. With V trimmed by 0 bases and J by 4 bases, 14 bases remained unmatched. Germline-derived CDR1 and CDR2 are LGHNA and YNFKEQ. The CDR3 runs 18 residues. CDR3 DNA: TGTGCCAGCAGCCAAGATAACCACCGACAGGGAAGGGGCACTGAAGCTTTCTTT. This sequence encodes CASSQDNHRQGRGTEAFF.

This clone occurred a few times. V gene TRBV30 combines with J gene TRBJ1-1; D is unclear. The V end was cut by 4 bases, the J end by 4 bases, with 13 bases between. The germline V gene encodes CDR1 GTSNPN and CDR2 SVGIG (reference sequence). CDR3 size: 13 residues. The CDR3 DNA sequence: TGTGCCTGGATGCACAGTGAATTCACTGAAGCTTTCTTT. It specifies CAWMHSEFTEAFF.

The chain links TRBV9 to TRBJ2-3; 9 nucleotides align to TRBD2. J gave up 3 bases and V 2 bases, and 4 bases lay outside the gene matches. The CDR3 runs 15 residues. Per the germline V gene, CDR1 is SGDLS and CDR2 is YYNGEE. In DNA, the CDR3 is TGTGCCAGCAGCGTTAGCGGGAGTACGACAGATACGCAGTATTTT. Amino acids: CASSVSGSTTDTQYF.

This clone has only a few counts. The gene calls are TRBV6-6 and TRBJ2-7, with D tentatively TRBD1 (6 bases). The V gene's germline CDR1 is MNHNY and CDR2 SVGAGI (reference sequence). This CDR3 is built from 13 residues. The V and J ends lost 7 bases and 3 bases respectively, with 13 bases between them. The CDR3 sequence: CASKDRYDYEQYF. The CDR3 coding sequence is TGTGCCAGCAAAGACAGGTACGACTACGAGCAGTACTTC.

This chain uses TRBV11-2 with TRBJ1-1; 7 nucleotides agree with TRBD1. Losses at the gene ends were 5 bases for V and 12 bases for J; bases not matched to a gene: 15. Germline lookup yields CDR1 SGHAT and CDR2 FQNNGV. CDR3 length equals 14 residues. CDR3 amino acids: CASSRRQGRESSFF. CDR3 coding DNA: TGTGCCAGCAGCCGACGACAGGGTCGGGAGAGTTCTTTCTTT. Full variable domain (rest looked up from reference TRBV11-2 and TRBJ1-1): EAGVAQSPRYKIIEKRQSVAFWCNPISGHATLYWYQQILGQGPKLLIQFQNNGVVDDSQLPKDRFSAERLKGVDSTLKIQPAKLEDSAVYLCASSRRQGRESSFFGQGTRLTVV.

In its sample, this clone was seen a few times. The rearrangement links TRBV6-5 to TRBJ2-7; 7 positions agree with TRBD1. V lost 4 bases and J lost 0; bases outside the gene matches: 6. Germline V CDR1 and CDR2: MNHEY, SVGAGI. The CDR3 spans 15 residues. The CDR3 spells CASSLTGVASYEQYF. CDR3 bases: TGTGCCAGCAGTTTAACAGGGGTCGCCTCCTACGAGCAGTACTTC.

This clone was counted once. V and J are TRBV6-1 and TRBJ1-3, with 9 nucleotides matching TRBD1. V dropped 7 bases and J dropped 0; count of bases not matched to a gene: 4. Looked up from germline, CDR1 is MNHNS and CDR2 is SASEGT. The CDR3 has 15 amino acids. For the CDR3, the DNA is TGTGCCAGCACTCGGACAGGGGACTCTGGAAACACCATATATTTT. Translated, it gives CASTRTGDSGNTIYF.

The gene calls are TRBV7-3 and TRBJ2-2; TRBD1 matches 8 bases. V shed 5 bases, J shed 1 base, and the junction held 12 bases outside the gene matches. From germline, CDR1 is SGHTA and CDR2 FQGTGA. This CDR3 has 18 residues. CDR3 sequence (DNA): TGTGCCAGCAGCAAAAGGGGGTTGGGGACAGGGAACACCGGGGAGCTGTTTTTT. This encodes CASSKRGLGTGNTGELFF.

V gene TRBV5-1 combines with J gene TRBJ2-5; 7 nucleotides agree with TRBD1. J was trimmed by 5 bases and V by 2 bases; bases with no gene match: 18. The CDR3 totals 18 residues. From germline, CDR1 is SGHRS and CDR2 YFSETQ. The CDR3 nucleotides are TGCGCCAGCAGCTTAGGCTACAAGGGGGCGGAAGTGTTGGAGACCCAGTACTTC. Protein product: CASSLGYKGAEVLETQYF.

The CDR3 region is CASSLRRSGRGSGELFF. The CDR3, as DNA: TGTGCCAGCAGCCTTCGGCGTAGCGGGAGAGGATCCGGGGAGCTGTTTTTT. The chain has TRBV9 and TRBJ2-2, with 9 bases identical to TRBD2. The length of the CDR3 is 17 residues. The ends lost 4 bases at V and 6 bases at J; junction bases unmatched: 13. Germline lookup yields CDR1 SGDLS and CDR2 YYNGEE.

The V gene is TRBV2, the J gene TRBJ2-7; 9 nucleotides agree with TRBD2. CDR1 is SNHLY, CDR2 FYNNEI, per germline. The CDR3 has 15 residues. V lost 6 bases and J lost 7; bases outside the gene matches: 13. The CDR3 loop is CASRQGLAGKGEQYF. CDR3 bases: TGTGCCAGCAGGCAGGGACTAGCCGGGAAAGGGGAGCAGTACTTC.

This clone showed up just once. This rearrangement joins TRBV10-3 to TRBJ1-3; possible D gene TRBD1, 5 bases. The germline V gene has CDR1 ENHRY and CDR2 SYGVKD. V gave up 6 bases and J gave up 4 bases, with 13 bases separating them. The CDR3 extends over 14 amino acids. CDR3 sequence: CAIRSDSSGNTIYF. The CDR3 DNA reads TGTGCCATCAGATCTGACAGTTCCGGAAACACCATATATTTT.

This chain uses TRBV21-1 with TRBJ2-5; no DNA check was done on the table's D call, TRBD1. TRBV21-1 is reported as a pseudogene. The CDR3 contains 15 residues. CDR3 DNA: TGTGCCAGCACCCGGACAGGGGCGATTCGAGAGACCCAGTACTTC. As protein: CASTRTGAIRETQYF.

The V gene is TRBV27, the J gene TRBJ1-2; a weak D match, TRBD1 (5 bases). V was pared by 3 bases and J by 3 bases, with 11 bases between. Germline assignment: CDR1 MNHEY and CDR2 SMNVEV (reference sequence). The CDR3 is 14 amino acids. Here the CDR3 DNA reads TGTGCCAGCAGTTTTGCAGGGTCCCACTATGGCTACACCTTC. It encodes CASSFAGSHYGYTF.

The chain has TRBV28 and TRBJ2-1; the match to TRBD1 covers 9 bases. Looked up from germline, CDR1 is MDHEN and CDR2 is SYDVKM. The CDR3 loop spans 14 amino acids. Unmatched junction bases numbered 11, after V lost 9 bases and J lost 8 bases. DNA of the CDR3: TGTGCCAGTAAACCGGGACAGGGTAGGCATGAGCAGTTCTTC. Amino acids: CASKPGQGRHEQFF.

This chain uses TRBV28 with TRBJ2-7; D is possibly TRBD1 (5 bases). V lost 3 bases, J lost 2 bases, and 14 bases lay in between. Germline values: CDR1 MDHEN, CDR2 SYDVKM. The CDR3 extends over 15 amino acids. CDR3 coding DNA: TGTGCCAGCAGTTTTAGACAGCTCCCAACCTACGAGCAGTACTTC. Encoded protein: CASSFRQLPTYEQYF. Full variable domain (missing parts from reference TRBV28 and TRBJ2-7): DVKVTQSSRYLVKRTGEKVFLECVQDMDHENMFWYRQDPGLGLRLIYFSYDVKMKEKGDIPEGYSVSREKKERFSLILESASTNQTSMYLCASSFRQLPTYEQYFGPGTRLTVT.

The V and J genes are TRBV10-1 and TRBJ2-7; 7 bases agree with TRBD1. J lost 3 bases, V lost 0 bases, and 17 bases had no gene match. Germline V lookup: CDR1 WNHNN, CDR2 SYGVQD (reference sequence). This CDR3 has 19 amino acids. The CDR3 reads CASSESLGLVTGPLYEQYF. The CDR3, as DNA: TGCGCCAGCAGTGAGTCGTTGGGCCTTGTGACAGGGCCCCTCTACGAGCAGTACTTC.

The gene calls are TRBV5-1 and TRBJ2-2; 11 bases agree with TRBD2. V shed 0 bases and J 7 bases; nucleotides not matched to a gene: 11. CDR1 SGHRS and CDR2 YFSETQ come from the germline V gene. The CDR3 is made up of 18 amino acids. In nucleotides, the CDR3 is TGCGCCAGCAGCTTGGGCCTTCTGAGGACTAGCGGGTTCGGGGAGCTGTTTTTT. It translates to CASSLGLLRTSGFGELFF.

J is TRBJ2-1 and V is TRBV5-4; 10 bases align to TRBD2. This CDR3 region has 17 residues. V shed 0 bases, J shed 6 bases, and the junction held 9 bases outside the gene matches. Looked up from germline, CDR1 is SGHNT and CDR2 is YYREEE (reference sequence). CDR3 region: CASSLVALAGVSNEQFF. DNA of the CDR3: TGTGCCAGCAGCTTGGTCGCGCTAGCGGGAGTTAGCAATGAGCAGTTCTTC.

The V gene is TRBV5-1, the J gene TRBJ2-7, with 9 bases matching TRBD1. This CDR3 is 14 amino acids long. In germline, CDR1 is SGHRS, CDR2 YFSETQ. The junction had 9 bases not matched to a gene; V was cut back by 5 bases and J by 6 bases. CDR3 coding DNA: TGCGCCAGCAGTAAGATAGACAGGGGGGGCGAGCAGTACTTC. Translation gives CASSKIDRGGEQYF. The complete variable domain, with remaining parts taken from reference TRBV5-1 and TRBJ2-7, reads KAGVTQTPRYLIKTRGQQVTLSCSPISGHRSVSWYQQTPGQGLQFLFEYFSETQRNKGNFPGRFSGRQFSNSRSEMNVSTLELGDSALYLCASSKIDRGGEQYFGPGTRLTVT.

The V gene is TRBV6-5, the J gene TRBJ2-7, with 7 nucleotides matching TRBD1. This CDR3 is built from 16 residues. V dropped 2 bases and J dropped 4; count of bases not matched to a gene: 11. The germline CDR1 and CDR2 sequences are MNHEY and SVGAGI. CDR3: CASSYTTGTPTYEQYF. The CDR3 DNA follows: TGTGCCAGCAGTTACACGACAGGGACCCCAACTTACGAGCAGTACTTC.

This clone was recorded a few times. V is TRBV4-1 and J is TRBJ2-7, with D possibly matching TRBD2 (6 bases). Trimming removed 0 bases from V and 1 base from J, with 10 bases in between. CDR1 and CDR2 from the germline V gene are MGHRA and YSYEKL. The length of the CDR3 is 15 residues. CDR3 nucleotide sequence: TGCGCCAGCAGCCAAGATTGGGGGGAATCCTACGAGCAGTACTTC. Protein sequence: CASSQDWGESYEQYF.

J is TRBJ2-7 and V is TRBV14, with 12 bases lining up with TRBD2. With 4 bases clipped from V and 6 bases from J, the junction kept 7 bases outside the gene matches. Germline V gene data show CDR1 as SGHDN and CDR2 as FVKESK. CDR3 length: 15 residues. The DNA of the CDR3 is TGTGCCAGCAGCCGCCGACTAGCGGGAGACGGCGAGCAGTACTTC. Translation: CASSRRLAGDGEQYF. The full variable domain, rest sourced from reference TRBV14 and TRBJ2-7, is EAGVTQFPSHSVIEKGQTVTLRCDPISGHDNLYWYRRVMGKEIKFLLHFVKESKQDESGMPNNRFLAERTGGTYSTLKVQPAELEDSGVYFCASSRRLAGDGEQYFGPGTRLTVT.

The table lists this clone with a count of one. Here the CDR3 DNA reads TGTGCCAGCAGCTTAGATCCCCAGGGTGCAGCTTTCTTT. Translating gives CASSLDPQGAAFF. The chain carries TRBV11-2 and TRBJ1-1, with TRBD1 as a possible D gene (5 bases). Germline values: CDR1 SGHAT, CDR2 FQNNGV. This CDR3 spans 13 amino acids. The V end lost 0 bases, the J end lost 10 bases, and 12 bases lay between the germline ends. The whole variable domain, filled in from reference TRBV11-2 and TRBJ1-1, reads EAGVAQSPRYKIIEKRQSVAFWCNPISGHATLYWYQQILGQGPKLLIQFQNNGVVDDSQLPKDRFSAERLKGVDSTLKIQPAKLEDSAVYLCASSLDPQGAAFFGQGTRLTVV.

This chain links TRBV7-2 with TRBJ1-1, with D uncertain. This CDR3 contains 15 residues. The V and J ends lost 3 bases and 1 base respectively, with 12 bases between them. Germline-derived CDR1 and CDR2 are SGHTA and FQGNSA. The CDR3 region is CASSFRVVQNTEAFF. In nucleotides, the CDR3 is TGTGCCAGCAGCTTTCGCGTTGTCCAGAACACTGAAGCTTTCTTT.

The V and J genes are TRBV18 and TRBJ2-7; the match to TRBD1 covers 8 bases. The CDR3 is 14 amino acids. Germline-derived CDR1 and CDR2 are KGHSH and LQKENI. V gave up 3 bases and J gave up 3 bases; unmatched junction bases: 4. The CDR3 nucleotides read TGTGCCAGCTCACCGGGACAGGCGAACTACGAGCAGTACTTC. It translates to CASSPGQANYEQYF.

Only one count was recorded for this clone. V is TRBV7-2 and J is TRBJ1-5, with D perhaps matching TRBD1 (6 bases). Germline V CDR1 and CDR2: SGHTA, FQGNSA. With 5 bases removed from V and 5 bases from J, the gap between germline ends came to 10 bases. The CDR3 covers 13 residues. CDR3 coding DNA: TGTGCCAGCAGCCAACAGGGTTATCAGCCCCAGCATTTT. The encoded protein is CASSQQGYQPQHF.

The chain couples TRBV11-2 to TRBJ2-1; TRBD2 matches 7 bases. This CDR3 is 17 amino acids long. Looked up from germline, CDR1 is SGHAT and CDR2 is FQNNGV. Losses at the gene ends were 0 bases for V and 6 bases for J; bases not matched to a gene: 11. In DNA, the CDR3 is TGTGCCAGCAGCTTAGAGTTCGCGGGACTACTCTCCAATGAGCAGTTCTTC. This translates into CASSLEFAGLLSNEQFF.

This clone was observed a handful of times. The chain combines TRBV6-6 with TRBJ2-7; weak D call: TRBD2 (6 bases). Trimming took 5 bases from V and 2 from J, leaving 13 bases between them. CDR3 length equals 14 residues. Germline lookup yields CDR1 MNHNY and CDR2 SVGAGI (reference sequence). The CDR3 DNA sequence: TGTGCCAGCAGTGGCCGCCTAGCGACCTACGAGCAGTACGTC. The encoded protein is CASSGRLATYEQYV.